Sequencing of this T cell receptor beta chain was carried out in a study of cytomegalovirus exposure and HLA in healthy donors. The CDR3 length is 16 residues. Germline CDR1 MNHEY, CDR2 SMNVEV (reference sequence). V lost 2 bases, J lost 7 bases, and 17 bases lay in between. The PCR ran on 60 Vbeta and 13 Jbeta primers. The data were produced by immunoSEQ multiplex PCR, yet TCRdb's version contains in-frame clones alone and is incomplete. The sample gives roughly 120,000 clones, roughly 80% of which show up once; 2.5% to 3% is in the top ten. Sample: PBMCs. V gene TRBV27 combines with J gene TRBJ1-4; D is unresolved. This receptor was identified in a woman between 40 and 55 years old in good health and CMV-seropositive. The CDR3 protein is CASSLLSEINGEKLFF. The DNA of the CDR3 is TGTGCCAGCAGTTTACTCTCCGAGATTAACGGTGAAAAACTGTTTTTT.